This is a list of T cell receptor beta chains from one sample in a study of blood T cells in healthy people across ages. One entry per CDR3 protein, called by TCRdb with MiXCR from the 5' RACE reads. The sample has 800,000 or so distinct CDR3 sequences; just under 25% are singletons. These records were also assigned to another study, of T cells of mothers and their children.

The sample taken for sequencing was blood. Source of these receptors: a boy younger than 18 in good health. Both conserved end residues are part of each CDR3. The D gene is left open where the match is weak. The size of a clone is reported for some rows only, either as once, few or many, or as a class for expanded clones.

v_gene: TRBV29-1
abundance: once
d_gene: NA
j_gene: TRBJ1-2
CDR3aa: CSVEGLPMEYTF
CDR3nt: TGCAGCGTTGAAGGGCTCCCTATGGAATACACCTTC

v_gene: TRBV20-1
abundance: few
d_gene: TRBD2
j_gene: TRBJ2-7
CDR3aa: CSARLALSYEQYF
CDR3nt: TGCAGTGCGCGACTAGCGCTCTCCTACGAGCAGTACTTC

v_gene: TRBV15
abundance: few
d_gene: TRBD1
j_gene: TRBJ2-1
CDR3aa: CATSRDGQGGYNEQFF
CDR3nt: TGTGCCACCAGCAGGGATGGACAGGGAGGATACAATGAGCAGTTCTTC

v_gene: TRBV12-3/TRBV12-4
abundance: NA
d_gene: NA
j_gene: TRBJ2-3
CDR3aa: CASIKSGRGLTDTQYF
CDR3nt: TGTGCCAGCATCAAATCAGGGAGGGGGCTCACAGATACGCAGTATTTT

v_gene: TRBV7-3
abundance: many
d_gene: TRBD2
j_gene: TRBJ2-3
CDR3aa: CASSLAGDKDTQYF
CDR3nt: TGTGCCAGCAGCTTAGCGGGGGATAAAGATACGCAGTATTTT

v_gene: TRBV3-1
abundance: NA
d_gene: NA
j_gene: TRBJ2-1
CDR3aa: CATALGSYNEQFF
CDR3nt: TGTGCCACAGCCCTCGGAAGCTACAATGAGCAGTTCTTC

v_gene: TRBV18
abundance: once
d_gene: NA
j_gene: TRBJ1-4
CDR3aa: CASSPLGLGNEKLFF
CDR3nt: TGTGCCAGCTCACCACTGGGTCTTGGTAATGAAAAACTGTTTTTT

v_gene: TRBV11-2
abundance: NA
d_gene: NA
j_gene: TRBJ1-3
CDR3aa: CASSLVGGTISGNTIYF
CDR3nt: TGTGCCAGCAGCTTAGTGGGCGGCACCATCTCTGGAAACACCATATATTTT

v_gene: TRBV11-1
abundance: few
d_gene: TRBD2
j_gene: TRBJ2-4
CDR3aa: CASSQGLAGASDLAKNIQYF
CDR3nt: TGTGCCAGCAGCCAGGGACTAGCGGGGGCCTCGGACTTAGCCAAAAACATTCAGTACTTC

v_gene: TRBV5-1
abundance: once
d_gene: TRBD2
j_gene: TRBJ2-2
CDR3aa: CASSWDGRARELFF
CDR3nt: TGCGCCAGCAGCTGGGACGGGAGGGCCCGGGAGCTGTTTTTT